This T cell receptor (beta chain) was sequenced in a study of blood T cell repertoires in COVID-19. Clones were sequenced by immunoSEQ multiplex PCR, and TCRdb holds only the in-frame ones, with some missing. The table records some 700,000 clones, over 80% of them present only once. Sequenced input: peripheral blood. This clonotype originated in a young woman with acute or convalescent COVID-19.

CDR3 coding DNA: TGTGCCAGCAGTGTCAACCGGAGGGGTACTGAAAAACTGTTTTTT. Residues: CASSVNRRGTEKLFF. The genes are TRBV25-1 and TRBJ1-4; possibly TRBD1 for D (5 bases). Trimming left V 4 bases short and J 7 bases short, with 16 bases between. The CDR3 length is 15 residues. Germline V gives CDR1 MGHDK, CDR2 SYGVNS.